This paragraph covers one T cell receptor beta chain sequence. Profiled with immunoSEQ multiplex PCR; TCRdb holds only in-frame clones, not every one. There are around 73,000 clones in the sample; 85% to 95% occur only once, and under 5.5% lies in the top ten. This sample is part of a study of technical replicates of blood from several donors. V lost 10 bases and J 0 bases, leaving 22 bases between the germline ends. The CDR3 has 18 residues. Germline assignment: CDR1 SGHVS and CDR2 FQNEAQ. The sample taken for sequencing was PBMCs. This chain links TRBV7-8 with TRBJ2-6; TRBD2 is a possible D gene (7 bases). The receptor was derived from a human donor in good health. Some clones in this sample may be carry-over from other donors' samples. The CDR3, as DNA: TGTGCCATCAGGACGTTAGGGGGGGGCCTCTCTGGGGCCAACGTCCTGACTTTC. Translated: CAIRTLGGGLSGANVLTF.